The T cell receptor beta chain under discussion was sequenced for a study of siplizumab effects on memory and regulatory T cells. Germline V gene sequence: CDR1 SGHTA, CDR2 FQGTGA. The CDR3 extends over 15 amino acids. The V and J ends lost 2 bases and 2 bases, in that order; junction bases with no gene match: 5. The method was immunoSEQ multiplex PCR; TCRdb's version includes in-frame clones alone and lacks a portion of them. This sample yields some 97,000 clones, of which approximately 94% are seen a single time; 1% to 1.5% belongs to the top ten. Regarding this clone: As yet, its antigen is unknown.

Study-level results: It was never confirmed that proliferating Tregs from siplizumab cultures were suppressive. Memory cells seemed less diverse than naive T cells, which seemed major alloresponse contributors.

The TCR was taken from a human donor in good health. The V gene is TRBV7-3, the J gene TRBJ2-5, with TRBD2 matching 7 bases. The sequenced sample consisted of non-Treg CD4+ T cells sorted from blood. CDR3 in DNA: TGTGCCAGCAGCTTACAAGCGGGATCTCAAGAGACCCAGTACTTC. Protein product: CASSLQAGSQETQYF.